The next 21 T cell receptor beta chains were all read from a single sample in a study of early T cells in non-severe SARS-CoV-2 infection. Each CDR3 protein is one row after TCRdb ran MiXCR on the 5' RACE reads. The data hold about 45,000 distinct CDR3 sequences, with more than 9% observed a single time. Material for sequencing was whole blood. The receptors shown here come from an adult who was a healthcare worker with PCR-confirmed SARS-CoV-2 infection or an uninfected control (not recorded which).

In its sample, this clonotype was seen a few times. The chain employs TRBV7-3 and TRBJ2-1; D remains unclear. The V and J ends lost 3 bases and 3 bases respectively, with 3 bases between them. The germline V gene encodes CDR1 SGHTA and CDR2 FQGTGA. This CDR3 has 12 residues. The CDR3, as DNA: TGTGCCAGCAGCTTGAACTACAATGAGCAGTTCTTC. Protein sequence: CASSLNYNEQFF. Filled out from reference TRBV7-3 and TRBJ2-1, the complete variable domain reads GAGVSQTPSNKVTEKGKYVELRCDPISGHTALYWYRQSLGQGPEFLIYFQGTGAADDSGLPNDRFFAVRPEGSVSTLKIQRTERGDSAVYLCASSLNYNEQFFGPGTRLTVL.

This clonotype was seen ten or more times. This sequence joins TRBV27 and TRBJ2-7; 10 bases align to TRBD2. V shed 9 bases, J shed 2 bases, and the junction held 7 bases outside the gene matches. The CDR3 has 14 amino acids. Germline values: CDR1 MNHEY, CDR2 SMNVEV (reference sequence). CDR3 residues: CASRRTSGAYEQYF. CDR3 in DNA: TGTGCCAGTCGAAGGACTAGCGGTGCCTACGAGCAGTACTTC.

Only one count was recorded for this clonotype. The chain recombines TRBV20-1 with TRBJ2-7; D may be TRBD2 (6 bases). This CDR3 has 11 residues. Germline V gene sequence: CDR1 DFQATT, CDR2 SNEGSKA (reference sequence). CDR3 in amino acids: CTAGTSYEQYF. For the CDR3, the DNA is TGCACCGCCGGGACTTCCTACGAGCAGTACTTC.

In its sample, this clonotype was seen many times. This sequence joins TRBV12-3 or TRBV12-4 and TRBJ2-1, with TRBD1 identical over 11 bases. V shed 7 bases, J shed 11 bases, and the junction held 10 bases outside the gene matches. This CDR3 contains 14 residues. The CDR3 coding sequence is TGTGCCAGCACACTCTCCGGGACAGGGGGAAAGCAGTTCTTC. Its translation: CASTLSGTGGKQFF.

V is TRBV18 and J is TRBJ1-1, with D unresolved. Trimming left V 1 base short and J 1 base short, with 4 bases between. Looked up from germline, CDR1 is KGHSH and CDR2 is LQKENI. The CDR3 length is 13 residues. The CDR3 DNA sequence: TGTGCCAGCTCACCACAGGAGAACACTGAAGCTTTCTTT. Protein: CASSPQENTEAFF.

This chain joins TRBV6-2 or TRBV6-3 and TRBJ2-7; weak D call: TRBD2 (6 bases). The germline gives CDR1 MNHEY, CDR2 SVGEGT. Trimming removed 5 bases from V and 2 bases from J, with 13 bases in between. CDR3 length: 14 residues. CDR3 loop: CASSKPGETYEQYF. CDR3 sequence (DNA): TGTGCCAGCAGTAAGCCGGGAGAGACCTACGAGCAGTACTTC.

In its sample, this clonotype was seen a few times. V and J are TRBV28 and TRBJ2-1; D gene uncertain. The CDR3 totals 12 residues. Germline V gene data show CDR1 as MDHEN and CDR2 as SYDVKM. The germline V and J ends were trimmed by 6 bases and 9 bases, with 12 bases remaining between them. Written as DNA, the CDR3 is TGTGCCAGCAGCACCACCTATCGTGAGCAGTTCTTC. Translation: CASSTTYREQFF.

V and J are TRBV13 and TRBJ2-1; 7 bases agree with TRBD2. The germline V gene encodes CDR1 PRHDT and CDR2 FYEKMQ (reference sequence). The junction had 1 base not matched to a gene; V was cut back by 3 bases and J by 8 bases. This CDR3 is 12 amino acids long. The CDR3 is CASSFRGDEQFF. CDR3 sequence (DNA): TGTGCCAGCAGCTTCCGGGGGGATGAGCAGTTCTTC. The full variable domain, completed using reference TRBV13 and TRBJ2-1, is AAGVIQSPRHLIKEKRETATLKCYPIPRHDTVYWYQQGPGQDPQFLISFYEKMQSDKGSIPDRFSAQQFSDYHSELNMSSLELGDSALYFCASSFRGDEQFFGPGTRLTVL.

Only a few counts were recorded for this clonotype. The rearrangement links TRBV7-9 to TRBJ1-4, with D unclear. This CDR3 contains 12 residues. The germline V gene has CDR1 SEHNR and CDR2 FQNEAQ (reference sequence). Trimming removed 5 bases from V and 8 bases from J, with 9 bases in between. The CDR3 loop is CASSNFREKLFF. CDR3 nucleotide sequence: TGTGCCAGCAGCAATTTCCGGGAAAAACTGTTTTTT.

The chain uses TRBV20-1 and TRBJ2-7, with 7 bases aligning to TRBD2. The CDR3 contains 13 residues. The germline gives CDR1 DFQATT, CDR2 SNEGSKA (reference sequence). V lost 7 bases and J lost 4; bases outside the gene matches: 10. Written as DNA, the CDR3 is TGCAGTGTCCCGCGCAGCGGGATGTACGAGCAGTACTTC. Translated, it gives CSVPRSGMYEQYF.

The chain couples TRBV29-1 to TRBJ2-7; a weak D match, TRBD1 (6 bases). There are 12 residues in the CDR3. Germline CDR1 SQVTM, CDR2 ANQGSEA. The V end lost 6 bases, the J end lost 2 bases, and 11 bases lay between the germline ends. CDR3 in DNA: TGCAGCGTAGCGAGGACAGCCTACGAGCAGTACTTC. This sequence encodes CSVARTAYEQYF.

The CDR3 DNA reads TGTGCCACGACGGACGGAACTAGCACAGATACGCAGTATTTT. Its translation: CATTDGTSTDTQYF. The rearrangement uses TRBV10-3 and TRBJ2-3; D uncertain. Germline loops: CDR1 ENHRY, CDR2 SYGVKD. V was shortened by 10 bases and J by 0 bases, with 14 bases between the two germline ends. The CDR3 has 14 residues.

This clonotype was detected only a few times. The rearrangement joins TRBV12-3 or TRBV12-4 to TRBJ2-7; D is ambiguous. The CDR3 has 14 residues. V lost 6 bases to trimming and J lost 3 bases, with 15 bases between them. As DNA, the CDR3 is TGTGCCAGCAGCCCAGATCCCAACAGCTACGAGCAGTACTTC. It encodes CASSPDPNSYEQYF.

This clonotype was counted ten times or more. This sequence joins TRBV9 and TRBJ1-4; maybe TRBD1 (5 bases). The CDR3 is made up of 16 amino acids. V lost 1 base to trimming and J lost 4 bases, with 14 bases between them. Germline lookup yields CDR1 SGDLS and CDR2 YYNGEE. The CDR3 bases are TGTGCCAGCAGCGTATCCCCGGCAGGGATTAATGAAAAACTGTTTTTT. Encoded protein: CASSVSPAGINEKLFF.

This clonotype was observed many times. The chain uses TRBV29-1 and TRBJ2-1; TRBD2 matches 7 bases. The CDR3 has 12 amino acids. CDR1 SQVTM and CDR2 ANQGSEA come from the germline V gene. V lost 7 bases, J lost 5 bases, and 5 bases stayed unmatched. CDR3 in amino acids: CSGGSAHNEQFF. The DNA of the CDR3 is TGCAGCGGCGGGAGCGCCCACAATGAGCAGTTCTTC.

In this sample, this clonotype turned up many times. This chain uses TRBV6-2 or TRBV6-3 with TRBJ2-7, with 8 nucleotides matching TRBD1. With 0 bases clipped from V and 1 base from J, the junction kept 5 bases outside the gene matches. CDR1 is MNHEY, CDR2 SVGEGT, per germline. The CDR3 loop spans 16 amino acids. The CDR3: CASSYSGTGNSYEQYF. The CDR3 coding sequence is TGTGCCAGCAGTTACTCCGGGACAGGAAATTCCTACGAGCAGTACTTC.

This clonotype was picked up one time. CDR3 nucleotides: TGTGCCAGCAGAGCCGGGACACTGGCCGGGGAGCTGTTTTTT. Its protein product is CASRAGTLAGELFF. The chain links TRBV9 to TRBJ2-2, with a tentative D call TRBD1 (6 bases). Germline V gene lookup returns CDR1 SGDLS and CDR2 YYNGEE. V was cut by 5 bases and J by 6 bases, with 14 bases left in between. This CDR3 has 14 amino acids.

This clonotype has ten or more counts. The chain is built from TRBV7-2 and TRBJ1-6, with TRBD1 matching over 7 bases. With 3 bases clipped from V and 11 bases from J, the junction kept 10 bases outside the gene matches. CDR3 length: 15 residues. Germline V gives CDR1 SGHTA, CDR2 FQGNSA. The CDR3 sequence: CASSFFEGQTAPLHF. For the CDR3, the DNA is TGTGCCAGCAGCTTCTTCGAGGGACAGACGGCACCCCTCCACTTT.

This clonotype has at least ten counts. The rearrangement joins TRBV28 to TRBJ1-1; weak D call: TRBD1 (6 bases). Germline-derived CDR1 and CDR2 are MDHEN and SYDVKM. V was cut by 7 bases and J by 1 base, with 13 bases left in between. The CDR3 runs to 14 residues. DNA for the CDR3: TGTGCCAGCACCCGCCGAGGGGGGAACACTGAAGCTTTCTTT. Translating it yields CASTRRGGNTEAFF.

This clonotype was seen a few times. This CDR3 reads CASSFEREGLQQYF. The CDR3 coding sequence is TGTGCCAGCAGCTTCGAGCGGGAGGGCCTCCAGCAGTACTTC. The rearrangement joins TRBV7-2 to TRBJ2-7; the match to TRBD2 covers 10 bases. CDR3 length: 14 amino acids. V dropped 3 bases and J dropped 8; count of bases not matched to a gene: 7. Germline CDR1 SGHTA, CDR2 FQGNSA.

This clonotype was observed at least ten times. This chain joins TRBV7-9 and TRBJ2-1, with TRBD2 identical over 9 bases. Germline trimming cut 5 bases from V and 8 bases from J; bases unmatched to any gene: 10. From germline, CDR1 is SEHNR and CDR2 FQNEAQ (reference sequence). This CDR3 spans 15 amino acids. The CDR3 region has the DNA TGTGCCAGCAGCCCAGGCGGGGGGGGCCTACATGAGCAGTTCTTC. Encoded protein: CASSPGGGGLHEQFF.